The rows below give T cell receptor beta chains drawn from one sample of a study of control samples from healthy donors and cancer patients. TCRdb keeps only in-frame clones here, not all; method: immunoSEQ multiplex PCR. The table lists approximately 100,000 clones, 85% to 90% of them singletons. The sample consisted of blood. The receptors were sampled from a man aged 25 to 40 in good health. The CDR3 runs from the conserved cysteine through the conserved F or W. A D gene is named only where the DNA matches it firmly. Clone size, where shown, is once, few, many, or a class for clones that have expanded.

V gene: TRBV9; CDR3 length: 16; J gene: TRBJ1-2; clone size: -; D gene: TRBD1; CDR3 protein: CASKGQGAVGGYGYTF; CDR3 DNA: TGTGCCAGCAAGGGGCAGGGGGCCGTTGGCGGCTATGGCTACACCTTC
V gene: TRBV30; CDR3 length: 14; J gene: TRBJ2-6; clone size: -; D gene: -; CDR3 protein: CAWKGLSGANVLTF; CDR3 DNA: TGTGCCTGGAAAGGGCTCTCTGGGGCCAACGTCCTGACTTTC
V gene: TRBV5-6; CDR3 length: 14; J gene: TRBJ2-5; clone size: -; D gene: -; CDR3 protein: CASSLSSAEETQYF; CDR3 DNA: TGTGCCAGCAGCTTATCTTCTGCGGAAGAGACCCAGTACTTC
V gene: TRBV7-3; CDR3 length: 17; J gene: TRBJ2-3; clone size: -; D gene: -; CDR3 protein: CASSLITGKWGTDTQYF; CDR3 DNA: TGTGCCAGCAGCTTAATAACGGGGAAATGGGGCACAGATACGCAGTATTTT
V gene: TRBV5-4; CDR3 length: 16; J gene: TRBJ1-2; clone size: -; D gene: TRBD1; CDR3 protein: CASSLGGTGLYYGYTF; CDR3 DNA: TGTGCCAGCAGCTTGGGGGGGACAGGGCTTTACTATGGCTACACCTTC
V gene: TRBV5-1; CDR3 length: 16; J gene: TRBJ2-5; clone size: once; D gene: -; CDR3 protein: CASSLAGRQFGETQYF; CDR3 DNA: TGCGCCAGCAGCTTGGCAGGAAGACAGTTTGGGGAGACCCAGTACTTC
V gene: TRBV5-4; CDR3 length: 16; J gene: TRBJ1-1; clone size: -; D gene: -; CDR3 protein: CASSLEVADLNTEAFF; CDR3 DNA: TGTGCCAGCAGCTTGGAGGTCGCAGACCTGAACACTGAAGCTTTCTTT
V gene: TRBV11-2; CDR3 length: 16; J gene: TRBJ2-1; clone size: -; D gene: TRBD2; CDR3 protein: CASSLYPGTIGNEQFF; CDR3 DNA: TGTGCCAGCAGCTTATATCCCGGGACTATAGGCAATGAGCAGTTCTTC
V gene: TRBV6-4; CDR3 length: 16; J gene: TRBJ2-6; clone size: -; D gene: -; CDR3 protein: CASSDSGGSGANVLTF; CDR3 DNA: TGTGCCAGCAGTGACTCAGGGGGCTCTGGGGCCAACGTCCTGACTTTC
V gene: TRBV6-5; CDR3 length: 15; J gene: TRBJ1-3; clone size: few; D gene: -; CDR3 protein: CASRGQKPSGNTIYF; CDR3 DNA: TGTGCCAGCAGGGGGCAGAAGCCCTCTGGAAACACCATATATTTT
V gene: TRBV14; CDR3 length: 17; J gene: TRBJ1-2; clone size: few; D gene: TRBD1; CDR3 protein: CASRPAQGAGWNYGYTF; CDR3 DNA: TGTGCCAGCAGGCCGGCACAGGGGGCAGGCTGGAACTATGGCTACACCTTC
V gene: TRBV9; CDR3 length: 16; J gene: TRBJ1-1; clone size: -; D gene: -; CDR3 protein: CASSFYDRSMNTEAFF; CDR3 DNA: TGTGCCAGCAGCTTTTACGACAGGTCCATGAACACTGAAGCTTTCTTT
V gene: TRBV6-5; CDR3 length: 15; J gene: TRBJ1-1; clone size: once; D gene: -; CDR3 protein: CASKRKTVPNTEAFF; CDR3 DNA: TGTGCCAGCAAAAGGAAGACGGTCCCGAACACTGAAGCTTTCTTT
V gene: TRBV6-2/TRBV6-3; CDR3 length: 16; J gene: TRBJ2-7; clone size: -; D gene: TRBD1; CDR3 protein: CASSRGPGTETYEQYF; CDR3 DNA: TGTGCCAGCAGTAGGGGGCCCGGGACAGAGACCTACGAGCAGTACTTC
V gene: TRBV11-2; CDR3 length: 14; J gene: TRBJ2-7; clone size: -; D gene: -; CDR3 protein: CASSAGSGDYEQYF; CDR3 DNA: TGTGCCAGCAGTGCGGGGAGCGGAGATTACGAGCAGTACTTC
V gene: TRBV2; CDR3 length: 14; J gene: TRBJ2-3; clone size: -; D gene: -; CDR3 protein: CASSEAGAANTQYF; CDR3 DNA: TGTGCCAGCAGTGAAGCTGGAGCGGCGAATACGCAGTATTTT
V gene: TRBV2; CDR3 length: 15; J gene: TRBJ1-4; clone size: few; D gene: -; CDR3 protein: CASSGGTTINEKLFF; CDR3 DNA: TGTGCCAGCAGTGGGGGCACGACCATTAATGAAAAACTGTTTTTT
V gene: TRBV24-1; CDR3 length: 11; J gene: TRBJ2-1; clone size: -; D gene: -; CDR3 protein: CATGRALEQFF; CDR3 DNA: TGTGCCACCGGTCGAGCGTTGGAGCAGTTCTTC
V gene: TRBV28; CDR3 length: 14; J gene: TRBJ2-7; clone size: -; D gene: -; CDR3 protein: CASSFVRLRYEQYF; CDR3 DNA: TGTGCCAGCAGTTTTGTCCGACTCAGGTACGAGCAGTACTTC
V gene: TRBV5-4; CDR3 length: 14; J gene: TRBJ1-4; clone size: once; D gene: -; CDR3 protein: CASSLRQPNEKLFF; CDR3 DNA: TGTGCCAGCAGCTTAAGGCAGCCTAATGAAAAACTGTTTTTT
V gene: TRBV19; CDR3 length: 13; J gene: TRBJ1-2; clone size: once; D gene: TRBD1; CDR3 protein: CASSMSGGDGYTF; CDR3 DNA: TGTGCCAGTAGTATGTCAGGGGGCGACGGCTACACCTTC
V gene: TRBV5-4; CDR3 length: 13; J gene: TRBJ2-7; clone size: -; D gene: -; CDR3 protein: CASSKDRREEQYF; CDR3 DNA: TGTGCCAGCAGCAAGGACAGGAGGGAGGAGCAGTACTTC
V gene: TRBV24-1; CDR3 length: 16; J gene: TRBJ1-2; clone size: -; D gene: TRBD1; CDR3 protein: CATSDSGQGVNYGYTF; CDR3 DNA: TGTGCCACCAGTGATTCCGGACAGGGCGTCAACTATGGCTACACCTTC